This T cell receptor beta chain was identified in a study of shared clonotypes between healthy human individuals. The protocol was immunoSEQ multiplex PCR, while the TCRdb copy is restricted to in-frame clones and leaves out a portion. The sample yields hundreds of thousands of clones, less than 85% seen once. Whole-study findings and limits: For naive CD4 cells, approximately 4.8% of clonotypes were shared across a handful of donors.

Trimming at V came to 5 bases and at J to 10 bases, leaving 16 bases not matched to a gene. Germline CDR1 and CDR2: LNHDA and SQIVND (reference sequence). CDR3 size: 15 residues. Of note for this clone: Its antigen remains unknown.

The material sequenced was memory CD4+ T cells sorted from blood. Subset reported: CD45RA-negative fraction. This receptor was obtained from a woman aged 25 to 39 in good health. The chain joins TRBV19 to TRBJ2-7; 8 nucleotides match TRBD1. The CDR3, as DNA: TGTGCCAGTAGTCCCCATTTCGGACAGGGATCCGATCAGTACTTC. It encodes CASSPHFGQGSDQYF. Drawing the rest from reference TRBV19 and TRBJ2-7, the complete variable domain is DGGITQSPKYLFRKEGQNVTLSCEQNLNHDAMYWYRQDPGQGLRLIYYSQIVNDFQKGDIAEGYSVSREKKESFPLTVTSAQKNPTAFYLCASSPHFGQGSDQYFGPGTRLTVT.